Shown below are 32 T cell receptor beta chains from a single sample sequenced in a study of CD8+CD57+ T cells in acquired aplastic anemia (dated by TCRdb to the late 2010s). The reads were generated on an Illumina HiSeq 2000. Profiling of TCR beta VDJ combinations and CDR3 sequences used genomic DNA as the template. The public reads were quality trimmed at Q25 with fastp and then assembled into clones with MiXCR by TCRdb, keeping productive beta chains. Every CDR3 protein is listed once, alongside the most common genes and DNA of its rows. The sample table contains roughly 160,000 distinct CDR3 sequences; only one count was recorded for 71% of them. The top ten hold around 45% of the sample. The patients picked for sequencing were ones in whom flow cytometry had shown an expansion of CD8+CD57+ cells. Sequencing input: sorted CD4+, CD8+, or CD8+CD57+ T cells (not recorded which) from PBMCs. All receptors come from a human donor with aplastic anemia.

Here the CDR3 DNA reads TGTGCCAGCAGTGAATTTCGGGGAGCTAATGAAAAACTGTTTTTT. The encoded protein is CASSEFRGANEKLFF. The V gene is TRBV25-1, the J gene TRBJ1-4; D remains ambiguous. With 1 base removed from V and 3 bases from J, the gap between germline ends came to 9 bases. The CDR3 consists of 15 residues. Germline CDR1 and CDR2: MGHDK and SYGVNS. Looking up the rest from reference TRBV25-1 and TRBJ1-4 gives the full variable domain: EADIYQTPRYLVIGTGKKITLECSQTMGHDKMYWYQQDPGMELHLIHYSYGVNSTEKGDLSSESTVSRIRTEHFPLTLESARPSHTSQYLCASSEFRGANEKLFFGSGTQLSVL.

The chain joins TRBV7-2 to TRBJ2-1; 8 bases match TRBD2. The trim removed 5 bases at V and 0 bases at J, leaving 21 bases unmatched. The CDR3 totals 21 residues. Germline loops: CDR1 SGHTA, CDR2 FQGNSA. CDR3 residues: CASSPPGGGPSGSDSYNEQFF. In nucleotides, the CDR3 is TGTGCCAGCAGCCCTCCCGGGGGCGGGCCTAGCGGGTCTGACTCCTACAATGAGCAGTTCTTC.

The chain uses TRBV7-2 and TRBJ2-5; 7 bases map to TRBD2. Per germline, CDR1 SGHTA and CDR2 FQGNSA. The CDR3 is 17 amino acids. With V trimmed by 1 base and J by 4 bases, 12 bases remained unmatched. This chain's CDR3 is CASSLEKGRAGTETQYF. CDR3 nucleotides: TGTGCCAGCAGCTTAGAAAAAGGGCGAGCGGGAACAGAGACCCAGTACTTC.

This chain's CDR3 is CASSWDRSQYEQYF. CDR3 DNA: TGTGCCAGCAGTTGGGACAGGTCCCAGTACGAGCAGTACTTC. This chain links TRBV6-5 with TRBJ2-7; 8 bases line up with TRBD1. The V gene end was trimmed by 4 bases and the J gene end by 4 bases; junction bases not matched to a gene: 6. The germline CDR1 and CDR2 sequences are MNHEY and SVGAGI. This CDR3 has 14 amino acids.

The chain joins TRBV5-4 to TRBJ1-3, with D perhaps matching TRBD1 (6 bases). Germline lookup yields CDR1 SGHNT and CDR2 YYREEE (reference sequence). V gave up 4 bases and J gave up 2 bases, with 13 bases separating them. CDR3 size: 15 residues. CDR3 sequence reads: CASSPWGPAGNTIYF. The CDR3 DNA is TGTGCCAGCAGCCCCTGGGGGCCGGCTGGAAACACCATATATTTT.

As to this clonotype: At one end the junction does not follow the germline gene, possibly because of a read error. The genes are TRBV5-5 and TRBJ1-2; the D is unclear. The CDR3 is 14 residues long. Germline V gene sequence: CDR1 SGHKS, CDR2 YYEKEE (reference sequence). The DNA of the CDR3 is TGCGCCAGCAGCCGCAGTTCGCCTATGGATGGCTACACCTTC. Residues: CASSRSSPMDGYTF. The whole variable domain, filled in from reference TRBV5-5 and TRBJ1-2, reads DAGVTQSPTHLIKTRGQQVTLRCSPISGHKSVSWYQQVLGQGPQFIFQYYEKEERGRGNFPDRFSARQFPNYSSELNVNALLLGDSALYLCASSRSSPMDGYTFGSGTRLTVV.

The genes are TRBV29-1 and TRBJ2-1; 15 positions agree with TRBD2. This CDR3 region has 16 residues. Germline V gives CDR1 SQVTM, CDR2 ANQGSEA. Germline trimming cut 3 bases from V and 2 bases from J; bases unmatched to any gene: 2. CDR3 protein: CSVEGTSGGPYNEQFF. In nucleotides, the CDR3 is TGCAGCGTTGAGGGGACTAGCGGGGGGCCCTACAATGAGCAGTTCTTC.

This clonotype was found once. The chain combines TRBV15 with TRBJ2-2; 8 bases align to TRBD1. The V gene end was trimmed by 4 bases and the J gene end by 3 bases; junction bases not matched to a gene: 4. This CDR3 contains 15 residues. Germline V gives CDR1 LNHNV, CDR2 YYDKDF (reference sequence). CDR3 DNA sequence: TGTGCCACCAGCAAGGACAGGGAGTACACCGGGGAGCTGTTTTTT. Protein: CATSKDREYTGELFF. The complete variable domain, with remaining parts taken from reference TRBV15 and TRBJ2-2, reads DAMVIQNPRYQVTQFGKPVTLSCSQTLNHNVMYWYQQKSSQAPKLLFHYYDKDFNNEADTPDNFQSRRPNTSFCFLDIRSPGLGDTAMYLCATSKDREYTGELFFGEGSRLTVL.

This clonotype appeared once. V usage is TRBV3-1 and J usage is TRBJ2-2; 11 nucleotides align to TRBD2. V dropped 0 bases and J dropped 5; count of bases not matched to a gene: 2. Germline CDR1 reads LGHDT; CDR2 reads YNNKEL (reference sequence). The CDR3 runs to 16 residues. CDR3 sequence reads: CASSQELAGETGELFF. Written as DNA, the CDR3 is TGTGCCAGCAGCCAAGAACTAGCGGGGGAAACCGGGGAGCTGTTTTTT. The complete variable domain, with remaining parts taken from reference TRBV3-1 and TRBJ2-2, reads DTAVSQTPKYLVTQMGNDKSIKCEQNLGHDTMYWYKQDSKKFLKIMFSYNNKELIINETVPNRFSPKSPDKAHLNLHINSLELGDSAVYFCASSQELAGETGELFFGEGSRLTVL.

The rearrangement uses TRBV10-3 and TRBJ2-5; 9 positions match TRBD2. Looked up from germline, CDR1 is ENHRY and CDR2 is SYGVKD. The CDR3 has 14 amino acids. After removal of 10 bases from V and 9 bases from J, the junction contained 15 bases not matched to a gene. This CDR3 is CASRSSSGTTSQYF. The CDR3 bases are TGTGCCAGCAGATCCTCTAGCGGGACAACGTCCCAGTACTTC.

This clonotype turned up a few times. This rearrangement joins TRBV19 to TRBJ1-2; no reliable D call. Looked up from germline, CDR1 is LNHDA and CDR2 is SQIVND (reference sequence). Trimming shortened V by 3 bases and J by 2 bases, and 16 bases separated the two germline ends. The CDR3 contains 16 residues. CDR3 coding DNA: TGTGCCAGTAGTATTGAACAGCGACGGACCAACTATGGCTACACCTTC. This encodes CASSIEQRRTNYGYTF.

This chain connects TRBV5-1 to TRBJ2-5; 9 positions agree with TRBD1. J lost 1 base, V lost 5 bases, and 3 bases had no gene match. The CDR3 is made up of 14 amino acids. In germline, CDR1 is SGHRS, CDR2 YFSETQ. CDR3 in DNA: TGCGCCAGCAGTCGGGACAGGGCCCAAGAGACCCAGTACTTC. This translates into CASSRDRAQETQYF.

This rearrangement joins TRBV10-1 to TRBJ2-1; no clear D gene. The length of the CDR3 is 15 residues. CDR1 WNHNN and CDR2 SYGVQD come from the germline V gene (reference sequence). Trimming removed 3 bases at V and 5 bases at J, with 14 bases between. The CDR3 sequence is CASSESYLGNNEQFF. In DNA, the CDR3 is TGCGCCAGCAGTGAAAGTTATTTAGGGAACAATGAGCAGTTCTTC.

The chain carries TRBV7-9 and TRBJ1-2; a weak D match, TRBD1 (6 bases). V lost 3 bases to trimming and J lost 4 bases, with 12 bases between them. CDR1 and CDR2 (germline): SEHNR, FQNEAQ (reference sequence). This CDR3 is built from 14 residues. The CDR3 DNA sequence: TGTGCCAGCAGCTTTAACAGGGCGCCCTATGGCTACACCTTC. Translated, it gives CASSFNRAPYGYTF. Based on the CDR3 plus reference TRBV7-9 and TRBJ1-2, the full variable domain is DTGVSQNPRHKITKRGQNVTFRCDPISEHNRLYWYRQTLGQGPEFLTYFQNEAQLEKSRLLSDRFSAERPKGSFSTLEIQRTEQGDSAMYLCASSFNRAPYGYTFGSGTRLTVV.

The chain is built from TRBV19 and TRBJ1-1; no firm D call. Per germline, CDR1 LNHDA and CDR2 SQIVND (reference sequence). The CDR3 length is 13 residues. The V gene lost 3 bases and the J gene lost 1 base, with 6 bases spanning the gap. In DNA, the CDR3 is TGTGCCAGTAGTATGGTTGCGAACACTGAAGCTTTCTTT. This sequence encodes CASSMVANTEAFF.

The chain recombines TRBV25-1 with TRBJ2-5; 11 bases are shared with TRBD2. V gave up 10 bases and J gave up 0 bases; unmatched junction bases: 7. Germline CDR1 reads MGHDK; CDR2 reads SYGVNS. The CDR3 is 15 amino acids. In DNA, the CDR3 is TGTGCCACCCGGATGACTAGCGGGAACCAAGAGACCCAGTACTTC. It specifies CATRMTSGNQETQYF.

The chain combines TRBV2 with TRBJ1-6, with D perhaps matching TRBD1 (5 bases). This CDR3 contains 12 residues. Germline V gives CDR1 SNHLY, CDR2 FYNNEI. Deletions cut 11 bases from V and 10 bases from J, with 15 bases between. Here the CDR3 reads CAGGGIRSPLHF. DNA of the CDR3: TGTGCCGGGGGGGGGATAAGGTCACCCCTCCACTTT.

This clonotype occurred a few times. The chain has TRBV19 and TRBJ2-5, with 9 bases fitting TRBD1. The CDR3 runs to 14 residues. V dropped 6 bases and J dropped 1; count of bases not matched to a gene: 3. Germline V gene lookup returns CDR1 LNHDA and CDR2 SQIVND (reference sequence). CDR3 bases: TGTGCCAGTAGGAAGACAGGGGGCCAAGAGACCCAGTACTTC. Translating gives CASRKTGGQETQYF.

The rearrangement joins TRBV5-1 to TRBJ2-6; D not resolved. This CDR3 has 15 amino acids. Germline V gene sequence: CDR1 SGHRS, CDR2 YFSETQ. The germline V and J ends were trimmed by 3 bases and 0 bases, with 7 bases remaining between them. The CDR3 DNA sequence: TGCGCCAGCAGCTCCTCACTCTCTGGGGCCAACGTCCTGACTTTC. This sequence encodes CASSSSLSGANVLTF. The variable domain in full, completed from reference TRBV5-1 and TRBJ2-6, reads KAGVTQTPRYLIKTRGQQVTLSCSPISGHRSVSWYQQTPGQGLQFLFEYFSETQRNKGNFPGRFSGRQFSNSRSEMNVSTLELGDSALYLCASSSSLSGANVLTFGAGSRLTVL.

J is TRBJ1-1 and V is TRBV9, with D maybe TRBD1 (6 bases). V was cut by 4 bases and J by 1 base, with 14 bases left in between. This CDR3 has 15 residues. Looked up from germline, CDR1 is SGDLS and CDR2 is YYNGEE. The CDR3 DNA reads TGTGCCAGCAGCCCACCAGGGGCGCGGAACACTGAAGCTTTCTTT. Its protein is CASSPPGARNTEAFF.

The V call is TRBV7-3, the J call TRBJ2-3; TRBD2 matches at 9 bases. There are 15 residues in the CDR3. Germline V gives CDR1 SGHTA, CDR2 FQGTGA. With 3 bases clipped from V and 6 bases from J, the junction kept 7 bases outside the gene matches. Written as DNA, the CDR3 is TGTGCCAGCAGCTTCGCTAGCGGGGCCGCGGATACGCAGTATTTT. Translated, it gives CASSFASGAADTQYF.

This clonotype came up a few times. The rearrangement uses TRBV6-1 and TRBJ2-7, with D perhaps assigned TRBD1 or TRBD2 (5 bases each). Trimming cost V 2 bases and J 0 bases, with 14 bases left between them. Germline V lookup: CDR1 MNHNS, CDR2 SASEGT. There are 16 residues in the CDR3. This chain's CDR3 is CASSEWSRESSYEQYF. Written as DNA, the CDR3 is TGTGCCAGCAGTGAATGGTCCAGGGAGAGCTCCTACGAGCAGTACTTC.

At least ten counts were recorded for this clonotype. The gene calls are TRBV4-1 and TRBJ2-3, with 9 bases lining up with TRBD2. CDR3 length: 16 amino acids. V was pared by 3 bases and J by 4 bases, with 8 bases of the junction left unmatched. Per germline, CDR1 MGHRA and CDR2 YSYEKL. CDR3 protein: CASSHGGSGSADTQYF. The DNA for the CDR3 is TGCGCCAGCAGCCACGGGGGTAGCGGGAGCGCAGATACGCAGTATTTT.

V usage is TRBV12-3 or TRBV12-4 and J usage is TRBJ1-1, with D maybe TRBD1 (5 bases). Trimming stripped 3 bases from V and 11 bases from J, with 10 bases between. The CDR3 has 11 amino acids. Here the CDR3 reads CASSLFWGAFF. DNA of the CDR3: TGTGCCAGCAGTTTGTTTTGGGGGGCTTTCTTT.

The CDR3 loop is CASGDGGTEAFF. The DNA of the CDR3 is TGTGCCAGCGGCGACGGGGGCACTGAAGCTTTCTTT. This chain connects TRBV7-2 to TRBJ1-1; perhaps TRBD1 as D (5 bases). The CDR3 has 12 residues. CDR1 and CDR2 (germline): SGHTA, FQGNSA. Trimming left V 8 bases short and J 4 bases short, with 11 bases between.

A remark on this clonotype: At one end the junction does not follow the germline gene, possibly because of a read error. The chain has TRBV7-8 and TRBJ1-1; D ambiguous. The germline CDR1 and CDR2 sequences are SGHVS and FQNEAQ. This CDR3 contains 11 residues. As DNA, the CDR3 is TGTGCCAGCACCTTAGGGCCTGAAGCTTTCTTT. This sequence encodes CASTLGPEAFF.

The chain employs TRBV7-2 and TRBJ1-1; D call uncertain. CDR3 size: 13 residues. Germline V gene data show CDR1 as SGHTA and CDR2 as FQGNSA. The germline V and J ends were trimmed by 1 base and 8 bases, with 11 bases remaining between them. This chain's CDR3 is CASSLVEGREAFF. CDR3 in DNA: TGTGCCAGCAGCTTAGTCGAAGGGCGAGAAGCTTTCTTT.

This chain connects TRBV4-1 to TRBJ2-7; 9 bases agree with TRBD1. The CDR3 has 15 amino acids. J was trimmed by 3 bases and V by 3 bases; bases with no gene match: 6. Per germline, CDR1 MGHRA and CDR2 YSYEKL. The CDR3 region has the DNA TGCGCCAGCAGCCAGGGACAGGGTGGCTTCTACGAGCAGTACTTC. Residues: CASSQGQGGFYEQYF.

The V gene is TRBV29-1, the J gene TRBJ2-7, with TRBD1 identical over 9 bases. From germline, CDR1 is SQVTM and CDR2 ANQGSEA. The CDR3 has 13 amino acids. V lost 7 bases to trimming and J lost 8 bases; unmatched junction nucleotides: 12. The DNA of the CDR3 is TGCAGCGCCGTAGGGGGACAGGGAAGTAAGCAGTACTTC. This translates into CSAVGGQGSKQYF.

This clonotype has more than one count but fewer than ten. The genes are TRBV15 and TRBJ1-6; 7 bases are shared with TRBD1. This CDR3 spans 15 amino acids. CDR1 and CDR2 from the germline V gene are LNHNV and YYDKDF (reference sequence). The V and J ends lost 6 bases and 0 bases, in that order; junction bases with no gene match: 2. CDR3 nucleotides: TGTGCCACCAGTCGGGACAGCTCCTATAATTCACCCCTCCACTTT. Translated, it gives CATSRDSSYNSPLHF.

This clonotype was observed many times. The chain carries TRBV4-1 and TRBJ2-3, with 11 bases lining up with TRBD2. Germline V lookup: CDR1 MGHRA, CDR2 YSYEKL. Trimming cost V 0 bases and J 3 bases; bases outside gene matches: 2. The CDR3 has 16 residues. Here the CDR3 reads CASSQDWTSGTDTQYF. CDR3 DNA sequence: TGCGCCAGCAGCCAAGATTGGACTAGCGGGACAGATACGCAGTATTTT.

The chain joins TRBV10-3 to TRBJ2-7; tentative D call: TRBD1 (6 bases). Germline CDR1 ENHRY, CDR2 SYGVKD. The CDR3 runs 15 residues. Trimming removed 6 bases at V and 4 bases at J, with 19 bases between. The CDR3 spells CAISYEAGVSYEQYF. The CDR3 DNA reads TGTGCCATCAGCTATGAAGCAGGGGTTTCTTACGAGCAGTACTTC.